This T cell receptor beta chain was retrieved from a study of early T cells in non-severe SARS-CoV-2 infection. Overall study context: Sequencing of bulk RNA from unsorted whole blood was done, without chain pairing.

This CDR3 spans 14 amino acids. The V gene lost 4 bases and the J gene lost 7 bases, with 14 bases spanning the gap. Germline V gene lookup returns CDR1 MDHEN and CDR2 SYDVKM. The protocol attached unique molecular identifiers to individual cDNA molecules. TCRdb ran MiXCR on the 5' RACE reads and lists one entry per CDR3 protein. This table holds more than 20,000 distinct CDR3 sequences, around 4.5% found once. General study results and limits: VDJdb matching skewed toward anti-spike CD8 responses, missing private and CD4 specificities.

This clonotype appeared many times. The antigen is not known. Sequencing input: whole blood. This TCR was sampled from an adult who was a healthcare worker with PCR-confirmed SARS-CoV-2 infection or an uninfected control (not recorded which). This rearrangement joins TRBV28 to TRBJ1-5; D is perhaps TRBD1 (5 bases). CDR3 sequence (DNA): TGTGCCAGCAGTTCCAGGGAAGGTGGCCAGCCCCAGCATTTT. Protein product: CASSSREGGQPQHF.